Included here is one T cell receptor beta chain sequence, with context. Antigen specificity is unknown. Sequencing was performed with immunoSEQ multiplex PCR; in TCRdb, only in-frame clones are kept and a portion is missing. The top ten hold 2.5% to 4% of the sample, which has 150,000 to 180,000 clones, about 88% seen once. This sample was taken from a study of T cell responses to AZD1222 COVID-19 vaccine. About the study: The study pooled second doses at about 4 or about 12 weeks. Study-wide results and caveats: Reportedly, nearly half of unique spike TCRs recognized epitopes outside B.1.351/B.1.1.7 mutations. It was only 6 or 7 AZD1222 recipients who were seropositive at baseline.

In germline, CDR1 is LNHDA, CDR2 SQIVND (reference sequence). The CDR3 is 14 amino acids. Trimming cost V 3 bases and J 10 bases, with 18 bases left between them. The source material was peripheral blood, sampled on day 0 of AZD1222 vaccination. This sequence joins TRBV19 and TRBJ1-2; a weak D match, TRBD1 (5 bases). The sequence was collected from an adult in good health. CDR3 nucleotide sequence: TGTGCCAGTAGTATTCCCCTGTTGGGGCAAGACTACACCTTC. Protein product: CASSIPLLGQDYTF.